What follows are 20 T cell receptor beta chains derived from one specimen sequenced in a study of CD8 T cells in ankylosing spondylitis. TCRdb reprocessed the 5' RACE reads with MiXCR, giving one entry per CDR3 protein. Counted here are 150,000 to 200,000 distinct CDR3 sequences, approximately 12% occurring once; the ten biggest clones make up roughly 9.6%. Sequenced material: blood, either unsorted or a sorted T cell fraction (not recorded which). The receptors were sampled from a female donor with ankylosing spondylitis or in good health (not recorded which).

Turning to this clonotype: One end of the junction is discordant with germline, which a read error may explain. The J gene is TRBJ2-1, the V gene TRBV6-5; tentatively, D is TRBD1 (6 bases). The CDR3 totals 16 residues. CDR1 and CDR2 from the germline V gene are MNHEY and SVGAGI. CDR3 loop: CASSYPARGAVSEQLF. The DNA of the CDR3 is TGTGCCAGCAGTTACCCAGCCAGGGGCGCGGTGAGTGAGCAGCTCTTC.

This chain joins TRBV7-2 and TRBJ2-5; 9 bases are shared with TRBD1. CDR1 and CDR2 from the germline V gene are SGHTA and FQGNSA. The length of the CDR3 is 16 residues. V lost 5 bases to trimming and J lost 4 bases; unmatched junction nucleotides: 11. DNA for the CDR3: TGTGCCAGCAGCGGGACAGGGACGGGGACGAGAGAGACCCAGTACTTC. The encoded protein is CASSGTGTGTRETQYF.

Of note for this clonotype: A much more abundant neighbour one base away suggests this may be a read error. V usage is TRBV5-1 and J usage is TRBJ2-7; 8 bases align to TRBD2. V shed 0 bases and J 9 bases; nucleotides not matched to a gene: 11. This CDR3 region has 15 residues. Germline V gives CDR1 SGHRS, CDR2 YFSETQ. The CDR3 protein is CASSLDTGTSFGQYF. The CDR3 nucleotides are TGCGCCAGCAGCTTGGATACCGGGACTAGTTTCGGGCAGTACTTC.

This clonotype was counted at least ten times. CDR3 amino acids: CASSFLATPARVYGYTF. For the CDR3, the DNA is TGTGCCAGCAGTTTCCTAGCAACGCCGGCGCGGGTATATGGCTACACCTTC. The chain couples TRBV6-5 to TRBJ1-2, with D unclear. The CDR3 is 17 residues long. Trimming took off 4 bases at V and 5 bases at J, with 23 bases between the two ends. The germline gives CDR1 MNHEY, CDR2 SVGAGI.

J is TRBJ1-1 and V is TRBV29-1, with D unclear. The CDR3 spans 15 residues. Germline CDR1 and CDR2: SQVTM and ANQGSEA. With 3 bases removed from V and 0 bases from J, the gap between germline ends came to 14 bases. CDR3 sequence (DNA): TGCAGCGTTGACAGCTTCTTTCTTATGAACACTGAAGCTTTCTTT. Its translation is CSVDSFFLMNTEAFF. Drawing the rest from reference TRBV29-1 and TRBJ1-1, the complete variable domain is SAVISQKPSRDICQRGTSLTIQCQVDSQVTMMFWYRQQPGQSLTLIATANQGSEATYESGFVIDKFPISRPNLTFSTLTVSNMSPEDSSIYLCSVDSFFLMNTEAFFGQGTRLTVV.

The DNA of the CDR3 is TGTGCCAGCAGCCTACTAGCGGGAGAGTACGAGCAGTACTTC. Encoded protein: CASSLLAGEYEQYF. The chain is built from TRBV3-1 and TRBJ2-7; 11 nucleotides line up with TRBD2. V lost 4 bases to trimming and J lost 4 bases; unmatched junction nucleotides: 3. The CDR3 has 14 residues. The V gene's germline CDR1 is LGHDT and CDR2 YNNKEL (reference sequence).

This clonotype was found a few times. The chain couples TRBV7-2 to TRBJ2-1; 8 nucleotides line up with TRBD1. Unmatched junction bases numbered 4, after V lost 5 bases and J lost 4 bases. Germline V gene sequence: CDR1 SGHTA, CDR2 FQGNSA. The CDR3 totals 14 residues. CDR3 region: CASSPGQVYNEQFF. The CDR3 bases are TGTGCCAGCAGCCCGGGACAGGTTTACAATGAGCAGTTCTTC.

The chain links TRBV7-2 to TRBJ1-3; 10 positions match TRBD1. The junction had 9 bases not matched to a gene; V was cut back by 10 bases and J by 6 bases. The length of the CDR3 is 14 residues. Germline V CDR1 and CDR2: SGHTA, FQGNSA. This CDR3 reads CATTRTGGENTIYF. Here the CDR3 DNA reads TGTGCCACCACCAGGACAGGGGGGGAAAACACCATATATTTT.

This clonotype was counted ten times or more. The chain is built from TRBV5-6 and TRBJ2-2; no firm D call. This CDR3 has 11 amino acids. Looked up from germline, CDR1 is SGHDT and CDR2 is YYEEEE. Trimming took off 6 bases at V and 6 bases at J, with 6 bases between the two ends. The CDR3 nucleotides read TGTGCCAGCACCCGGTCCGGGGAGCTGTTTTTT. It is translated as CASTRSGELFF.

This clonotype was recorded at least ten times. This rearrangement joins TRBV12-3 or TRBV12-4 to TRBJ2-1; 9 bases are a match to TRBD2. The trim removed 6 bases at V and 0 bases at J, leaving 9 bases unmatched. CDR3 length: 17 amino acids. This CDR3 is CASRPGLAQTSYNEQFF. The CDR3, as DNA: TGTGCCAGCAGGCCGGGACTAGCTCAAACCTCCTACAATGAGCAGTTCTTC.

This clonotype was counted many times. The CDR3 reads CASSLTQGGGNTEAFF. The CDR3 region has the DNA TGCGCCAGCAGCTTAACACAGGGGGGGGGGAACACTGAAGCTTTCTTT. V is TRBV5-1 and J is TRBJ1-1; 8 bases agree with TRBD1. This CDR3 comprises 16 residues. V shed 2 bases, J shed 1 base, and the junction held 7 bases outside the gene matches. The germline V gene has CDR1 SGHRS and CDR2 YFSETQ.

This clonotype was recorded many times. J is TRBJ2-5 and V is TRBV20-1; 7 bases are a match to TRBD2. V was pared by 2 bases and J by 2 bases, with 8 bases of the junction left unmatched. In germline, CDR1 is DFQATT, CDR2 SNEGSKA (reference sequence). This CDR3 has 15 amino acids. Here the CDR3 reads CSARTPPSGQETQYF. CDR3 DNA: TGCAGTGCTAGAACGCCTCCTAGCGGACAAGAGACCCAGTACTTC.

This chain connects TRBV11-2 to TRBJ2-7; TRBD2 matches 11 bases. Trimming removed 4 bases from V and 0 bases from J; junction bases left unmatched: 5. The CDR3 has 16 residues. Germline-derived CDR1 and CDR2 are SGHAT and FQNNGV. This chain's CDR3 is CASSWDGLAGSYEQYF. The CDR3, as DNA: TGTGCCAGCAGCTGGGATGGACTAGCGGGCTCCTACGAGCAGTACTTC.

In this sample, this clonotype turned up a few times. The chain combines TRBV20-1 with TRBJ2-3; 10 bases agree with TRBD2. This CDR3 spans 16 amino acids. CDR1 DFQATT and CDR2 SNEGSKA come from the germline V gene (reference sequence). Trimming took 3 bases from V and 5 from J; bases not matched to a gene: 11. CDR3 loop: CSARKREGRARDTQYF. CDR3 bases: TGCAGTGCTAGGAAGCGGGAGGGCCGAGCAAGAGATACGCAGTATTTT.

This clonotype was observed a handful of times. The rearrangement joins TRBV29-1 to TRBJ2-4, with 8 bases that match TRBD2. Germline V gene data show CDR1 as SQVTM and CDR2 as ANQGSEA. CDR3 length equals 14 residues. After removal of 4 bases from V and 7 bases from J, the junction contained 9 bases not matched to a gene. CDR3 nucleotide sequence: TGCAGCGTTGTAGTGGTAGCGGGAAGGAACATTCAGTACTTC. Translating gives CSVVVVAGRNIQYF.

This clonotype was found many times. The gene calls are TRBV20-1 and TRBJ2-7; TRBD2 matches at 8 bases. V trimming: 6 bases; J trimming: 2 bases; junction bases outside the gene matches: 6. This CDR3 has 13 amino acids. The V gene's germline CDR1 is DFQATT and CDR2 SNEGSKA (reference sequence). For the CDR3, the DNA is TGCAGTGCCCTTAGCGGGACCACCTACGAGCAGTACTTC. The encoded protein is CSALSGTTYEQYF.

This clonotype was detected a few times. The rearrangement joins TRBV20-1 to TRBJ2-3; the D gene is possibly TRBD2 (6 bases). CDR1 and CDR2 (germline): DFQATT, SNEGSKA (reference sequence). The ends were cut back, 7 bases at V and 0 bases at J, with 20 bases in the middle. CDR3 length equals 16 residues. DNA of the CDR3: TGCAGTGAACACGCTTGGGGAGGAACGAGCACAGATACGCAGTATTTT. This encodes CSEHAWGGTSTDTQYF.

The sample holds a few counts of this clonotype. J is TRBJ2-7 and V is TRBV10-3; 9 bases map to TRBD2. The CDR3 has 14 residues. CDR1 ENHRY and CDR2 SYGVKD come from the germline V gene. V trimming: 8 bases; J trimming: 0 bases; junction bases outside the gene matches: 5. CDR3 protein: CAIRSSGNSYEQYF. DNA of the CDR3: TGTGCCATCCGTTCTAGCGGGAACTCCTACGAGCAGTACTTC.

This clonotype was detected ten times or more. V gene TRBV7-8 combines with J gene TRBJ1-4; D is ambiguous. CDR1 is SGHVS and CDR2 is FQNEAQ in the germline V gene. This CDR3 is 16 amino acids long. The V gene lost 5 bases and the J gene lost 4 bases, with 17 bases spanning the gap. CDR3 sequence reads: CASSPRHLANNEKLFF. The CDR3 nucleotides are TGTGCCAGCAGCCCTCGCCACTTGGCTAATAATGAAAAACTGTTTTTT.

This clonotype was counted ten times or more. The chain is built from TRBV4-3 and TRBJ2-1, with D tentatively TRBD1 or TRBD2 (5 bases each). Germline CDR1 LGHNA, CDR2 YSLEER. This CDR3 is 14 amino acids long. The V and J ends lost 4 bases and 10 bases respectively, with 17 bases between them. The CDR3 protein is CASSRARQWGEQFF. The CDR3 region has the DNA TGCGCCAGCAGCCGTGCGAGACAATGGGGGGAGCAGTTCTTC.